This TCR beta chain came from a study of Tregs in tolerant kidney transplant recipients. Background on the study: A 3-day belatacept mixed lymphocyte reaction, sometimes plus 5-day graft donor restimulation, preceded CD4+CD25+CD127- sorting. Study-wide findings and caveats: No direct test of biological reproducibility was done here.

Some clones are missing from TCRdb's copy, which holds only in-frame ones; the method was immunoSEQ multiplex PCR. Counted here are around 31,000 clones, over 65% occurring once; the ten biggest clones make up approximately 2%. This clone was found a few times. Antigen unknown. This CDR3 comprises 14 residues. Trimming cost V 7 bases and J 0 bases; bases outside gene matches: 3. Germline loops: CDR1 SEHNR, CDR2 FQNEAQ (reference sequence). The sequence was collected from a human donor in good health. The chain combines TRBV7-9 with TRBJ2-7; TRBD2 agrees at 10 bases. The sample comprised Tregs from blood cultured with allogeneic cells. The CDR3 spells CASTLAGDSYEQYF. The CDR3 DNA follows: TGTGCCAGCACCCTAGCGGGGGACTCCTACGAGCAGTACTTC.